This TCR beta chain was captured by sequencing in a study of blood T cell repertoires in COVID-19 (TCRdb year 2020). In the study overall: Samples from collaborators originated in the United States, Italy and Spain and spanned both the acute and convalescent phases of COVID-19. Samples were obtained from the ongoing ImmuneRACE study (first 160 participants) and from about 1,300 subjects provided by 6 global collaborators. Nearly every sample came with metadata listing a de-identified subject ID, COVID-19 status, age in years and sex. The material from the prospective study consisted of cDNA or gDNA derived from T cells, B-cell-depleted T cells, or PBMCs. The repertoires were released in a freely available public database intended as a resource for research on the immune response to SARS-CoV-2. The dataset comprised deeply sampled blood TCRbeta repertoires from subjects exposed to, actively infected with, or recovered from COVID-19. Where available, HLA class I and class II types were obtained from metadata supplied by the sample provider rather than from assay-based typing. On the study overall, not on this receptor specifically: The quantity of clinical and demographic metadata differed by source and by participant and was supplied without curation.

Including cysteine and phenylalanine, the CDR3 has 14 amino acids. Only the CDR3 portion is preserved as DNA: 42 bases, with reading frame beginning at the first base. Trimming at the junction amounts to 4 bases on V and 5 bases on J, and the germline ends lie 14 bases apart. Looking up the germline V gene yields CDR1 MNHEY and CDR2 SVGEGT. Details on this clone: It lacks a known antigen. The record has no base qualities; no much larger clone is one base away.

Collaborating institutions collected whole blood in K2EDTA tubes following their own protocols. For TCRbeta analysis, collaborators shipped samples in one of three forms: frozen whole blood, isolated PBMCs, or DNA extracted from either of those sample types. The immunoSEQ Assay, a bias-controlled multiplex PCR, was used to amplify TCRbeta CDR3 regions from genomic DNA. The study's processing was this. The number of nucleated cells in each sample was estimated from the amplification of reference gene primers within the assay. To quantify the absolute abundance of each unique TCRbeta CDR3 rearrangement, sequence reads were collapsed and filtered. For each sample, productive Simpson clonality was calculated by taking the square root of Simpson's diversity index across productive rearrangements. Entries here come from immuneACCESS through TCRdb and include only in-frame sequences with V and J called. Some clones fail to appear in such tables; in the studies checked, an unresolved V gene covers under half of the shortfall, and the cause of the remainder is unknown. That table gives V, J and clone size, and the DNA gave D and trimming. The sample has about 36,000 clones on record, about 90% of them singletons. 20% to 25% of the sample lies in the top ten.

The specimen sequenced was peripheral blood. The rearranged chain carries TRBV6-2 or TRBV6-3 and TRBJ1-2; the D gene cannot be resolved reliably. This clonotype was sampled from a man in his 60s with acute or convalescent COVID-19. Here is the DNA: TGTGCCAGCAGTTTCGCGGGAGGGAGATATGGCTACACCTTC. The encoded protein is CASSFAGGRYGYTF.